This TCR beta chain was observed in a study of shared clonotypes between healthy human individuals. Overall study context: A couple of female and a few male donors aged 18 to 49 were enrolled.

With respect to this clone: The antigen remains undetermined.

Naive CD8 isolation took CD45RO-negative cells positively selected for CCR7 and excluded terminally differentiated effector memory CD45RA+ cells. The CDR3 loop spans 11 amino acids. With 4 bases removed from V and 8 bases from J, the gap between germline ends came to 6 bases. Per germline, CDR1 SEHNR and CDR2 FQNEAQ (reference sequence). Study-wide results and limits: The study found lower generation probabilities in non-shared clonotypes than in those shared by all four donors.

Each subset's genomic DNA was split evenly across several immunoSEQ plates. The DNA input per sorted-subset replicate PCR was 200 ng, corresponding to tens of thousands of T cell genomes. Generated by immunoSEQ multiplex PCR, the TCRdb table keeps only in-frame clones and is missing some. This table has approximately 740,000 clones, nearly 95% appearing once. The sequence was obtained from a man aged 25-40 years in good health. Source material: naive CD8+ T cells sorted from blood. The gene calls are TRBV7-9 and TRBJ2-1, with unresolved D. CDR3 nucleotides: TGTGCCAGCAGCTGGTATGATGAGCAGTTCTTC. Its protein is CASSWYDEQFF.